These T cell receptor beta chains were read from a single sample in a study of blood T cell repertoires in COVID-19. The repertoire was sequenced with immunoSEQ multiplex PCR; TCRdb's copy has only in-frame clones and lacks some. There are some 100,000 clones in the sample; roughly 86% occur only once, and 25% lies in the top ten. The source material was peripheral blood. Source of these receptors: a human donor in a cohort sampled during active COVID-19. The CDR3 runs from the conserved cysteine through the conserved F or W. The D gene is left open where the match is weak. The size of a clone is reported for some rows only, either as once, few or many, or as a class for expanded clones.

TRBV15	.	.	TRBJ2-7	TGTGCCACCAGCTGGGAGGACAGGAACGAGCAGTACTTC	CATSWEDRNEQYF
TRBV5-4	.	once	TRBJ1-1	TGTGCCAGCAGCTTGGCCGGAAGTAATTCGGGTGAAGCTTTCTTT	CASSLAGSNSGEAFF
TRBV5-5	.	.	TRBJ1-5	TGTGCCAGCAGCTTGGGGACAGAGAACAATCAGCCCCAGCATTTT	CASSLGTENNQPQHF
TRBV9	TRBD2	.	TRBJ2-5	TGTGCCAGCAGCGTAGAGGCTAGCGGGGGCGAGACCCAGTACTTC	CASSVEASGGETQYF
TRBV11-2	TRBD1	once	TRBJ2-5	TGTGCCAGCAGCTTAGGACAGGGAAGGGGAGAGACCCAGTACTTC	CASSLGQGRGETQYF
TRBV27	TRBD1	.	TRBJ2-2	TGTGCCAGCAGGGTGTCCGGGACAGGGGAGAATGGCGGGGAGCTGTTTTTT	CASRVSGTGENGGELFF
TRBV3-1/TRBV3-2	TRBD1	.	TRBJ2-7	TGTGCCAGCAGCCAGCCGGGACAGGGGGCTTACGAGCAGTACTTC	CASSQPGQGAYEQYF
TRBV7-7	.	.	TRBJ2-2	TGTGCCAGCAGCTTAGCGAGCGGAGGGGACGCCGGGGAGCTGTTTTTT	CASSLASGGDAGELFF
TRBV6-5	.	medium-sized	TRBJ2-7	TGTGCCAGCAGTCCTAGAACCTACGAGCAGTACTTC	CASSPRTYEQYF
TRBV7-3	.	.	TRBJ2-1	TGTGCCAGCAGCTTATCCGGGACATCGGAGGATGAGCAGTTCTTC	CASSLSGTSEDEQFF
TRBV14	.	.	TRBJ1-3	TGTGCCAGCAGCCAAGACAGGGCTGGAAACACCATATATTTT	CASSQDRAGNTIYF
TRBV6-4	.	.	TRBJ2-1	TGTGCCAGCAGCCAAACACCAAACCCGTACAATGAGCAGTTCTTC	CASSQTPNPYNEQFF
TRBV7-2	TRBD2	.	TRBJ2-7	TGTGCCAGCAGCTTGGGCGGGGGGTACGAGCAGTACTTC	CASSLGGGYEQYF
TRBV5-6	.	.	TRBJ2-5	TGTGCCAGCAGCAGTTACAGGGCCCTCCTCCAAGAGACCCAGTACTTC	CASSSYRALLQETQYF
TRBV19	TRBD1	.	TRBJ2-3	TGTGCCAGTAGTAGGGGGACAGGGGCAACAGATACGCAGTATTTT	CASSRGTGATDTQYF
TRBV5-5	.	.	TRBJ2-7	TGTGCCAGCAGCTCCGTGAGCTCCTACGAGCAGTACTTC	CASSSVSSYEQYF
TRBV5-8	TRBD1	.	TRBJ2-1	TGTGCCAGCAGCTCGCCGACAGGGAACGGTGAGCAGTTCTTC	CASSSPTGNGEQFF
TRBV2	.	.	TRBJ2-3	TGTGCCAGCATCTTGACACTTTCTAGCACAGATACGCAGTATTTT	CASILTLSSTDTQYF
TRBV27	.	many	TRBJ2-7	TGTGCCAGCAGTTTAGGGGTGACAGGAGGCTCCTACGAGCAGTACTTC	CASSLGVTGGSYEQYF
TRBV7-9	TRBD2	.	TRBJ2-1	TGTGCCAGCAGCTTAGCGTTGTGGGCTAGCGGGAGGGGCGATGAGCAGTTCTTC	CASSLALWASGRGDEQFF
TRBV27	.	.	TRBJ2-1	TGTGCCAGCAGGGGGGACGGGAGCTCCTACAATGAGCAGTTCTTC	CASRGDGSSYNEQFF
TRBV6-1	.	.	TRBJ2-1	TGTGCCAGCAGTGAAGCGCGACTCATCAATGAGCAGTTCTTC	CASSEARLINEQFF
TRBV13	.	.	TRBJ2-7	TGTGCCAGCAGCTTAGGGCGGCGGGGGCTCAGCTCCTACGAGCAGTACTTC	CASSLGRRGLSSYEQYF
TRBV5-6	.	medium-sized	TRBJ1-6	TGTGCCAGCAGCTTGGCCGAACAGGGTAGCTCACCCCTCCACTTT	CASSLAEQGSSPLHF
TRBV5-6	.	.	TRBJ2-3	TGTGCCAGCAGACTAGGGTCTACGCAGTATTTT	CASRLGSTQYF
TRBV20-1	TRBD2	.	TRBJ2-3	TGCAGTGCTAGTCGGCCTAGCGGGGGGGTCACAGATACGCAGTATTTT	CSASRPSGGVTDTQYF
TRBV27	TRBD1	.	TRBJ2-1	TGTGCCAGCAGAGCCGCCAGGGGGTATGAGCAGTTCTTC	CASRAARGYEQFF
TRBV5-5	TRBD1	.	TRBJ2-7	TGTGCCAGCAGGTCGGGACAGGGGATCTACGAGCAGTACTTC	CASRSGQGIYEQYF
TRBV6-1	.	.	TRBJ1-3	TGTGCCAGCAGTGAATATCAGGGCTCTGGAAACACCATATATTTT	CASSEYQGSGNTIYF
TRBV7-8	TRBD1	.	TRBJ1-2	TGTGCCAGCAGCTTAGCGGGGGGACAGGGCAATAGCTACACCTTC	CASSLAGGQGNSYTF
TRBV28	TRBD2	.	TRBJ2-1	TGTGCCAGCAGTCGGCCGACTAGCGGGAGACAGGGTGAGCAGTTCTTC	CASSRPTSGRQGEQFF
TRBV9	.	.	TRBJ2-5	TGTGCCAGCAGCGTAGAGGGAGGCGGAGGAGAGACCCAGTACTTC	CASSVEGGGGETQYF
TRBV12-3/TRBV12-4	TRBD1	.	TRBJ1-2	TGTGCCAGCAGTTTCCGGGACAGGGGTGGCTACACCTTC	CASSFRDRGGYTF
TRBV6-2/TRBV6-3	TRBD1	.	TRBJ2-7	TGTGCCAGCAGTCCGCCGGGACAGGGGTATTACGAGCAGTACTTC	CASSPPGQGYYEQYF
TRBV7-9	TRBD1	.	TRBJ2-7	TGTGCCAGCAGCTCCGGGACAGTACCCTACGAGCAGTACTTC	CASSSGTVPYEQYF
TRBV2	TRBD2	.	TRBJ2-5	TGTGCCAGCAGTGTCCAGCGGGAGGCGCCCCAGTACTTC	CASSVQREAPQYF
TRBV7-2	TRBD2	.	TRBJ2-3	TGTGCCAGCAGCTTTGTGACTAGCTCAGATACGCAGTATTTT	CASSFVTSSDTQYF
TRBV7-6	TRBD2	once	TRBJ2-3	TGTGCCAGCAGCGTTACTAGCGCTAGCACAGATACGCAGTATTTT	CASSVTSASTDTQYF
TRBV6-5	.	.	TRBJ1-4	TGTGCCAGCAGTTACTCTCCGGGATTAAGTCAGGAAAAACTGTTTTTT	CASSYSPGLSQEKLFF
TRBV28	TRBD2	once	TRBJ2-1	TGTGCCAGCAGTCTAGCGGGAGGGTCCTACAATGAGCAGTTCTTC	CASSLAGGSYNEQFF
TRBV25-1	.	.	TRBJ2-1	TGTGCCAGCAGTGAGGCGGGATCTTACAATGAGCAGTTCTTC	CASSEAGSYNEQFF
TRBV28	.	.	TRBJ1-4	TGTGCCAGCAGTTTACAGGGGTTGGCTAATGAAAAACTGTTTTTT	CASSLQGLANEKLFF
TRBV28	.	.	TRBJ2-3	TGTGCCAGCGAACTAGCTTATTCAGATACGCAGTATTTT	CASELAYSDTQYF
TRBV7-2	.	.	TRBJ2-7	TGTGCCAGCAGCACGGGGGTCTACGAGCAGTACTTC	CASSTGVYEQYF
TRBV7-9	TRBD2	.	TRBJ2-2	TGTGCCAGCAGCCCGGGGACTAGCTCGAACACCGGGGAGCTGTTTTTT	CASSPGTSSNTGELFF
TRBV6-2/TRBV6-3	.	.	TRBJ1-5	TGTGCCAGCAGTCTTCGGACACCTCCAGCCCAGCATTTT	CASSLRTPPAQHF
TRBV4-2	TRBD2	.	TRBJ2-7	TGTGCCAGCAGCCAAGATGGGCTAGCGGGAGGCTACGAGCAGTACTTC	CASSQDGLAGGYEQYF
TRBV4-3	.	.	TRBJ1-2	TGCGCCAGCAGCCAAGAACTAGGAGGGGCAGTCTATGGCTACACCTTC	CASSQELGGAVYGYTF
TRBV29-1	.	.	TRBJ1-1	TGCAGCGTTGTACAGCAGATGAACACTGAAGCTTTCTTT	CSVVQQMNTEAFF
TRBV28	TRBD2	few	TRBJ2-3	TGTGCCAGCAGTTTAATTGGGAGGGGTCCTAGCACAGATACGCAGTATTTT	CASSLIGRGPSTDTQYF
TRBV5-5	.	.	TRBJ2-5	TGTGCCAGCAGCTCCAGCTGGGCATACCAAGAGACCCAGTACTTC	CASSSSWAYQETQYF
TRBV5-4	TRBD2	.	TRBJ2-5	TGTGCCAGCAGCCCAGGACTAGCGGGGGCGCAAGAGACCCAGTACTTC	CASSPGLAGAQETQYF
TRBV4-1	.	.	TRBJ2-1	TGCGCCAGCAGCCAATCGGGGACACACAATGAGCAGTTCTTC	CASSQSGTHNEQFF
TRBV5-6	TRBD1	.	TRBJ2-7	TGTGCCAGCAGCTACAACAGGGGTAGCGAGCAGTACTTC	CASSYNRGSEQYF
TRBV3-1/TRBV3-2	.	once	TRBJ2-1	TGTGCCAGCAGCCAGGTGGCTTTCCTCTACAATGAGCAGTTCTTC	CASSQVAFLYNEQFF
TRBV6-2/TRBV6-3	.	.	TRBJ2-7	TGTGCCAGCAGTAACACCGGGACATTCGTCCACGAGCAGTACTTC	CASSNTGTFVHEQYF
TRBV2	.	.	TRBJ2-1	TGTGCCAGCAGTGTAACTAGCTACAATGAGCAGTTCTTC	CASSVTSYNEQFF
TRBV27	.	.	TRBJ1-4	TGTGCCAGCATTGGGCATGCAACTAATGAAAAACTGTTTTTT	CASIGHATNEKLFF